The 23 T cell receptor beta chains given below trace back to one sample, sequenced in a study of T cell clusters in autoimmune cytopenias. TRB rearrangements were amplified by touch-down multiplex PCR with mixed TRB-A/B primers. Reprocessing the multiplex PCR reads, TCRdb reports a single entry for every CDR3 protein and omits DNA. Across under 9,000 distinct CDR3 sequences, the top ten clones capture around 5.5% of the sample. Each sample's input was approximately 0.25 ug genomic DNA, some 38,000 genome equivalents. The sample consisted of peripheral blood. These receptors all stem from a human donor with an autoimmune cytopenia or autoimmune hepatitis (not recorded which).

V usage is TRBV7-2 and J usage is TRBJ2-3; the TCRdb D gene call, TRBD2, has no DNA to confirm it. CDR1 SGHTA and CDR2 FQGNSA come from the germline V gene. The CDR3 totals 16 residues. CDR3 protein: CASSLIAGSYTDTQYF.

Judged by frequency, this clonotype is medium-sized. CDR3 protein: CSVVGITYEQYF. The J gene is TRBJ2-7, the V gene TRBV29-1. CDR1 SQVTM and CDR2 ANQGSEA come from the germline V gene. CDR3 size: 12 residues.

This clonotype is classed as medium-sized by frequency. This chain links TRBV12-3 or TRBV12-4 with TRBJ1-3; TCRdb lists TRBD1, though no DNA is available to test this call. The CDR3 sequence is 18 residues long. CDR3 region: CASRPRQSWWGSGNTIYF.

Frequency places this clonotype as medium-sized. The chain recombines TRBV6-2 or TRBV6-3 with TRBJ2-2; the TCRdb call, TRBD1, lacks DNA for checking. This CDR3 comprises 15 residues. Germline V lookup: CDR1 MNHEY, CDR2 SVGEGT. CDR3 protein: CASYRTGGGTGELFF.

This clonotype counts as medium-sized (0.01 to 0.1%) by frequency. The V call is TRBV27, the J call TRBJ1-2. The germline V gene encodes CDR1 MNHEY and CDR2 SMNVEV (reference sequence). The CDR3 sequence is 13 residues long. CDR3 protein: CASRSDNYYGYTF.

V is TRBV29-1 and J is TRBJ1-1; TCRdb names TRBD1, which stays unverified in the absence of DNA. CDR3 length: 14 amino acids. From germline, CDR1 is SQVTM and CDR2 ANQGSEA. The CDR3 loop is CSVLDRGGHTEAFF.

The rearrangement joins TRBV12-3 or TRBV12-4 to TRBJ1-2; the TRBD1 assignment by TCRdb is unverifiable without DNA. CDR3 length equals 14 residues. CDR3: CASRAQGFIHGYTF.

The chain combines TRBV6-1 with TRBJ1-2; TCRdb's D call of TRBD1 is untestable without DNA. The CDR3 runs to 14 residues. In germline, CDR1 is MNHNS, CDR2 SASEGT. CDR3 protein: CASIRDSLSYGYTF.

This chain connects TRBV10-3 to TRBJ1-5. CDR3 length: 14 residues. Germline V CDR1 and CDR2: ENHRY, SYGVKD. Here the CDR3 reads CAISEQADSQPQHF.

The rearrangement joins TRBV6-6 to TRBJ2-5; the TRBD1 assignment by TCRdb is unverifiable without DNA. Germline V gives CDR1 MNHNY, CDR2 SVGAGI (reference sequence). The CDR3 totals 13 residues. The CDR3 reads CASSRAGQETQYF.

In terms of frequency, this clonotype is medium-sized (0.01 to 0.1%). V and J are TRBV19 and TRBJ1-5. The CDR3 extends over 14 amino acids. Germline-derived CDR1 and CDR2 are LNHDA and SQIVND (reference sequence). This chain's CDR3 is CASSTRERNQPQHF.

The rearrangement links TRBV12-3 or TRBV12-4 to TRBJ2-1. The CDR3 is made up of 14 amino acids. Here the CDR3 reads CASVSAGSYNEQFF.

The V call is TRBV30, the J call TRBJ1-2; TCRdb returns TRBD1, unconfirmable since there is no DNA. Germline CDR1 is GTSNPN and CDR2 is SVGIG (reference sequence). This CDR3 is 15 amino acids long. CDR3 region: CAWSVREGALSGYTF.

This clonotype ranks as medium-sized (0.01 to 0.1%) in terms of frequency. The chain combines TRBV6-5 with TRBJ2-1. The germline gives CDR1 MNHEY, CDR2 SVGAGI. The CDR3 runs 15 residues. The CDR3 region is CASSDLGRTANEQFF.

The V gene is TRBV5-5, the J gene TRBJ2-4. Germline V lookup: CDR1 SGHKS, CDR2 YYEKEE (reference sequence). The CDR3 sequence is 11 residues long. CDR3 residues: CASSFGPEEYF. The variable domain in full, completed from reference TRBV5-5 and TRBJ2-4, reads DAGVTQSPTHLIKTRGQQVTLRCSPISGHKSVSWYQQVLGQGPQFIFQYYEKEERGRGNFPDRFSARQFPNYSSELNVNALLLGDSALYLCASSFGPEEYFGAGTRLSVL.

V usage is TRBV5-1 and J usage is TRBJ1-2; as DNA is missing, the TRBD1 call by TCRdb cannot be tested. Germline-derived CDR1 and CDR2 are SGHRS and YFSETQ. This CDR3 has 14 amino acids. The CDR3 here is CASSLDRGRSGYTF.

The rearrangement uses TRBV12-3 or TRBV12-4 and TRBJ1-2; TCRdb picks TRBD1, but there is no DNA to check that call. This CDR3 has 16 residues. The CDR3 region is CASSLSGDLANYGYTF.

The rearrangement links TRBV12-3 or TRBV12-4 to TRBJ1-4; TCRdb proposes TRBD1, but this gene call is untestable without DNA. The CDR3 consists of 13 residues. The CDR3 here is CASTPPTNEKLFF.

This clonotype is called medium-sized based on its frequency. The rearrangement uses TRBV5-6 and TRBJ2-3; TCRdb's assignment of TRBD2 cannot be checked, as there is no DNA. This CDR3 comprises 17 residues. From germline, CDR1 is SGHDT and CDR2 YYEEEE. This CDR3 is CASSLVLEAGLTDTQYF.

The V gene is TRBV20-1, the J gene TRBJ2-5; TCRdb calls TRBD1, which cannot be checked without DNA. Germline CDR1 DFQATT, CDR2 SNEGSKA (reference sequence). The CDR3 is 13 amino acids. The CDR3 here is CSPNERGLETQYF.

This sequence joins TRBV30 and TRBJ1-6; TCRdb gives TRBD1 as the D gene, but with no DNA this cannot be confirmed. The CDR3 is 13 residues long. Germline assignment: CDR1 GTSNPN and CDR2 SVGIG (reference sequence). The CDR3 here is CAWRGPGDSPLHF.

This chain joins TRBV14 and TRBJ1-6. Germline V gene lookup returns CDR1 SGHDN and CDR2 FVKESK. CDR3 size: 13 residues. This CDR3 reads CASSQEGYSPLHF.

In terms of frequency, this clonotype is medium-sized (0.01 to 0.1%). Here the CDR3 reads CSVSGDTNEKLFF. The chain uses TRBV29-1 and TRBJ1-4; TCRdb names TRBD1, which stays unverified in the absence of DNA. Per germline, CDR1 SQVTM and CDR2 ANQGSEA. CDR3 length: 13 residues. Combining the CDR3 with reference TRBV29-1 and TRBJ1-4 gives the whole variable domain SAVISQKPSRDICQRGTSLTIQCQVDSQVTMMFWYRQQPGQSLTLIATANQGSEATYESGFVIDKFPISRPNLTFSTLTVSNMSPEDSSIYLCSVSGDTNEKLFFGSGTQLSVL.